This is a list of T cell receptor beta chains from one sample in a study of T cell changes during pregnancy in multiple sclerosis. TCRdb's table, derived via immunoSEQ multiplex PCR, lists solely in-frame clones and lacks some. The data contain roughly 40,000 clones, just over 90% of them singletons. Sequencing used peripheral blood, obtained before pregnancy. The receptors were sampled from a female donor with multiple sclerosis, enrolled in a pregnancy study. Each CDR3 is given with its conserved first and last residue. The D gene is left open where the match is weak. Size is omitted from some rows. Given values are once, few, many or a class for expanded clones.

J: TRBJ1-1; D: NA; V: TRBV30; size: NA; CDR3: CAWSGRAEAFF
J: TRBJ2-3; D: NA; V: TRBV12-5; size: NA; CDR3: CASGLPPISHVPLRDTQYF
J: TRBJ2-1; D: NA; V: TRBV5-1; size: NA; CDR3: CASSFGVDEQFF
J: TRBJ2-2; D: TRBD2; V: TRBV5-6; size: NA; CDR3: CASSLVTGLAFEGGELFF
J: TRBJ2-7; D: NA; V: TRBV6-5; size: once; CDR3: CASRRGTPHTYEQYF
J: TRBJ2-7; D: TRBD2; V: TRBV5-1; size: NA; CDR3: CASSRTSFLGEQYF
J: TRBJ1-4; D: NA; V: TRBV7-9; size: NA; CDR3: CASSHIQGRGNEKLFF
J: TRBJ2-7; D: TRBD2; V: TRBV19; size: NA; CDR3: CASSRSGLAGDTYEQYF
J: TRBJ2-7; D: TRBD2; V: TRBV7-2; size: NA; CDR3: CASSPGLAGDYEQYF
J: TRBJ2-3; D: TRBD2; V: TRBV7-9; size: NA; CDR3: CASSVGSGLAGVTDTQYF
J: NA; D: TRBD1; V: TRBV28; size: NA; CDR3: CASSLSQTGGYEQYF
J: TRBJ1-4; D: NA; V: TRBV30; size: NA; CDR3: CAWSVLREKLFF
J: TRBJ2-2; D: TRBD1; V: TRBV9; size: NA; CDR3: CASSHNRGPGELFF